Following are 27 T cell receptor beta chains from one sample sequenced in a study of OX40 agonist ivuxolimab in advanced cancers. The protocol was immunoSEQ multiplex PCR, while the TCRdb copy is restricted to in-frame clones and leaves out a portion. The data contain about 69,000 clones, roughly 92% of them singletons. Specimen: CD4+ or CD8+ T cells sorted from blood, collected in a trial of the OX40 agonist ivuxolimab. These receptors originate from an adult with an advanced solid tumor such as melanoma, head and neck, liver or kidney cancer.

V usage is TRBV5-1 and J usage is TRBJ2-1; a weak D match, TRBD2 (6 bases). V shed 0 bases and J shed 4 bases, with 8 bases lying between them. Germline V gene data show CDR1 as SGHRS and CDR2 as YFSETQ. This CDR3 comprises 14 residues. The CDR3 bases are TGCGCCAGCAGCTTGGGGGACTTTTACAATGAGCAGTTCTTC. Translating gives CASSLGDFYNEQFF.

The genes are TRBV27 and TRBJ1-3; the D is unclear. V lost 2 bases and J 1 base, leaving 9 bases between the germline ends. Per the germline V gene, CDR1 is MNHEY and CDR2 is SMNVEV (reference sequence). The CDR3 runs to 15 residues. The CDR3: CASSLSWGSGNTIYF. In DNA form, the CDR3 reads TGTGCCAGCAGTTTAAGTTGGGGATCTGGAAACACCATATATTTT.

This chain connects TRBV25-1 to TRBJ2-2, with D maybe TRBD2 (6 bases). CDR3 length equals 16 residues. Germline lookup yields CDR1 MGHDK and CDR2 SYGVNS. The germline V and J ends were trimmed by 4 bases and 0 bases, with 12 bases remaining between them. The DNA of the CDR3 is TGTGCCAGCAGTGCTGTTAGCGGCGCGAACACCGGGGAGCTGTTTTTT. Protein sequence: CASSAVSGANTGELFF.

The genes are TRBV19 and TRBJ1-1; 7 nucleotides line up with TRBD1. The junction had 11 bases not matched to a gene; V was cut back by 7 bases and J by 0 bases. This CDR3 is built from 16 residues. Germline loops: CDR1 LNHDA, CDR2 SQIVND (reference sequence). The CDR3 DNA sequence: TGTGCCAGTACCCCTGACAGGGTTCGCATGAACACTGAAGCTTTCTTT. The encoded protein is CASTPDRVRMNTEAFF.

J is TRBJ1-2 and V is TRBV4-1, with TRBD1 matching over 8 bases. V dropped 6 bases and J dropped 3; count of bases not matched to a gene: 15. Germline values: CDR1 MGHRA, CDR2 YSYEKL. The CDR3 extends over 17 amino acids. DNA of the CDR3: TGCGCCAGCAGGCTTGAGACAGGGGCTGTGATAGACTATGGCTACACCTTC. This gives the protein CASRLETGAVIDYGYTF.

The table lists this clone with a few counts. V and J are TRBV7-3 and TRBJ1-1; D unclear. The V end lost 5 bases, the J end lost 1 base, and 8 bases lay between the germline ends. The CDR3 has 13 residues. Per the germline V gene, CDR1 is SGHTA and CDR2 is FQGTGA. CDR3 DNA: TGTGCCAGCAGCCATGACTCGAACACTGAAGCTTTCTTT. Translating gives CASSHDSNTEAFF.

The chain joins TRBV5-1 to TRBJ2-7; D possibly corresponds to TRBD1 (6 bases). Trimming took 0 bases from V and 3 from J, leaving 10 bases between them. The CDR3 is 14 residues long. Germline-derived CDR1 and CDR2 are SGHRS and YFSETQ. The CDR3 DNA follows: TGCGCCAGCAGCTTGGATCGCAGGGGCTACGAGCAGTACTTC. As protein: CASSLDRRGYEQYF. The variable domain in full, with the rest retrieved from reference TRBV5-1 and TRBJ2-7, is KAGVTQTPRYLIKTRGQQVTLSCSPISGHRSVSWYQQTPGQGLQFLFEYFSETQRNKGNFPGRFSGRQFSNSRSEMNVSTLELGDSALYLCASSLDRRGYEQYFGPGTRLTVT.

This rearrangement joins TRBV5-1 to TRBJ1-1; D possibly corresponds to TRBD1 (5 bases). The V end was cut by 4 bases, the J end by 4 bases, with 8 bases between. This CDR3 is 12 amino acids long. In germline, CDR1 is SGHRS, CDR2 YFSETQ. Here the CDR3 reads CASSIGTTEAFF. The CDR3 DNA is TGCGCCAGCAGCATCGGGACCACTGAAGCTTTCTTT.

This sequence joins TRBV19 and TRBJ1-5; 7 bases align to TRBD1. The CDR3 contains 15 residues. CDR1 is LNHDA and CDR2 is SQIVND in the germline V gene (reference sequence). The V and J ends lost 7 bases and 2 bases, in that order; junction bases with no gene match: 8. For the CDR3, the DNA is TGTGCCAGTACTACGACAGGGCAGGGCAATCAGCCCCAGCATTTT. Protein product: CASTTTGQGNQPQHF.

The chain is built from TRBV19 and TRBJ1-2; D gene unclear. Deletions cut 2 bases from V and 5 bases from J, with 12 bases between. CDR1 and CDR2 (germline): LNHDA, SQIVND (reference sequence). There are 14 residues in the CDR3. The CDR3 region is CASSITLGEYGYTF. CDR3 nucleotide sequence: TGTGCCAGTAGTATAACCCTAGGAGAGTATGGCTACACCTTC.

V gene TRBV5-1 combines with J gene TRBJ1-4; weak D call: TRBD1 (5 bases). Germline assignment: CDR1 SGHRS and CDR2 YFSETQ. Trimming shortened V by 3 bases and J by 1 base, and 10 bases separated the two germline ends. The CDR3 loop spans 15 amino acids. The CDR3 DNA reads as TGCGCCAGCAGCTGGGGGACTGTAACTAATGAAAAACTGTTTTTT. Protein sequence: CASSWGTVTNEKLFF.

This clone was observed once. The V gene is TRBV19, the J gene TRBJ2-5; possible D gene TRBD1, 6 bases. Germline assignment: CDR1 LNHDA and CDR2 SQIVND (reference sequence). The CDR3 totals 16 residues. V was shortened by 5 bases and J by 4 bases, with 20 bases between the two germline ends. CDR3 DNA: TGTGCCAGTAGTTTAAACGAGCCAGGGGTTGGAGAGACCCAGTACTTC. This gives the protein CASSLNEPGVGETQYF.

The chain uses TRBV19 and TRBJ1-1; tentative D call: TRBD1 (5 bases). Trimming pared 0 bases from V and 6 bases from J, leaving 11 bases between. The CDR3 is 14 amino acids. Per the germline V gene, CDR1 is LNHDA and CDR2 is SQIVND (reference sequence). The CDR3 DNA sequence: TGTGCCAGTAGTATAGAAGCAGGGATCGCTGAAGCTTTCTTT. Protein: CASSIEAGIAEAFF.

V and J are TRBV11-2 and TRBJ2-2, with D maybe TRBD1 (6 bases). CDR3 length: 14 amino acids. The V end lost 1 base, the J end lost 6 bases, and 9 bases lay between the germline ends. The germline V gene has CDR1 SGHAT and CDR2 FQNNGV. CDR3 DNA: TGTGCCAGCAGCTTAGTAGGGGGAGCCGGGGAGCTGTTTTTT. Its protein product is CASSLVGGAGELFF.

Only one count was recorded for this clone. CDR3 sequence reads: CASSGGTSGSTDTQYF. CDR3 nucleotides: TGCGCCAGCAGTGGCGGGACTAGCGGGAGCACAGATACGCAGTATTTT. The chain couples TRBV10-1 to TRBJ2-3; 12 nucleotides match TRBD2. V gave up 4 bases and J gave up 0 bases; unmatched junction bases: 2. Germline V lookup: CDR1 WNHNN, CDR2 SYGVQD (reference sequence). The CDR3 spans 16 residues.

J is TRBJ1-2 and V is TRBV7-9, with D uncertain. CDR1 and CDR2 (germline): SEHNR, FQNEAQ (reference sequence). V lost 5 bases, J lost 7 bases, and 8 bases lay in between. The CDR3 is 11 amino acids. CDR3 in amino acids: CASSPMGGYTF. In nucleotides, the CDR3 is TGTGCCAGCAGCCCCATGGGTGGCTACACCTTC.

This chain uses TRBV4-1 with TRBJ2-3; 10 nucleotides agree with TRBD2. With 2 bases clipped from V and 2 bases from J, the junction kept 4 bases outside the gene matches. The CDR3 is 16 amino acids. The germline gives CDR1 MGHRA, CDR2 YSYEKL. CDR3 region: CASSQRTSGTTDTQYF. CDR3 coding DNA: TGCGCCAGCAGCCAAAGGACTAGCGGTACCACAGATACGCAGTATTTT.

This chain links TRBV9 with TRBJ2-7; TRBD2 matches at 14 bases. CDR3 length equals 17 residues. After removal of 4 bases from V and 4 bases from J, the junction contained 10 bases not matched to a gene. CDR1 SGDLS and CDR2 YYNGEE come from the germline V gene. The CDR3 bases are TGTGCCAGCAGCAAGGGACTAGCGGGAGTCTCCTTATACGAGCAGTACTTC. This gives the protein CASSKGLAGVSLYEQYF.

This chain connects TRBV19 to TRBJ2-7; D ambiguous. The CDR3 extends over 11 amino acids. Trimming stripped 4 bases from V and 3 bases from J, with 4 bases between. Germline CDR1 and CDR2: LNHDA and SQIVND (reference sequence). CDR3 sequence (DNA): TGTGCCAGTAGTACGGGCTACGAGCAGTACTTC. Protein: CASSTGYEQYF.

The rearrangement links TRBV27 to TRBJ2-1, with 12 bases identical to TRBD2. Germline-derived CDR1 and CDR2 are MNHEY and SMNVEV (reference sequence). The ends lost 3 bases at V and 0 bases at J; junction bases unmatched: 9. The CDR3 is 19 residues long. In DNA form, the CDR3 reads TGTGCCAGCAGTTTTGATGGACTAGCGGGAAACCCCTCCTACAATGAGCAGTTCTTC. Encoded protein: CASSFDGLAGNPSYNEQFF.

The chain uses TRBV5-1 and TRBJ2-7; perhaps D is TRBD1 or TRBD2 (6 bases each). The CDR3 has 13 residues. Looked up from germline, CDR1 is SGHRS and CDR2 is YFSETQ. V was trimmed by 5 bases and J by 4 bases, leaving 13 bases between them. The CDR3 bases are TGCGCCAGCAGAGGGGGACTCTTTTACGAGCAGTACTTC. Its protein product is CASRGGLFYEQYF.

The gene calls are TRBV6-6 and TRBJ2-2, with 10 bases matching TRBD2. Germline loops: CDR1 MNHNY, CDR2 SVGAGI (reference sequence). The CDR3 totals 15 residues. The ends lost 7 bases at V and 5 bases at J; junction bases unmatched: 7. CDR3 bases: TGTGCCAGCATAAGGCTAGCGGGAGTTACCGGGGAGCTGTTTTTT. This encodes CASIRLAGVTGELFF.

The V call is TRBV29-1, the J call TRBJ2-1; D is ambiguous. CDR1 SQVTM and CDR2 ANQGSEA come from the germline V gene. The CDR3 extends over 14 amino acids. The V end lost 1 base, the J end lost 5 bases, and 12 bases lay between the germline ends. CDR3 residues: CSVEGRDQNNEQFF. CDR3 in DNA: TGCAGCGTTGAAGGACGAGACCAGAACAATGAGCAGTTCTTC.

There are a few counts of this clone. The rearrangement joins TRBV28 to TRBJ2-7; D is ambiguous. V was clipped by 4 bases and J by 2 bases, with 12 bases between them. The V gene's germline CDR1 is MDHEN and CDR2 SYDVKM. This CDR3 has 14 residues. The CDR3 region is CASSSGQRPYEQYF. CDR3 nucleotide sequence: TGTGCCAGCAGTTCTGGGCAGAGGCCCTACGAGCAGTACTTC.

The chain recombines TRBV7-2 with TRBJ1-2; D is unclear. Trimming stripped 5 bases from V and 4 bases from J, with 5 bases between. The CDR3 runs 11 residues. Germline CDR1 is SGHTA and CDR2 is FQGNSA. The CDR3 coding sequence is TGTGCCAGCAGCCCCCTCTATGGCTACACCTTC. Residues: CASSPLYGYTF.

V and J are TRBV19 and TRBJ2-1; D not certain. Germline-derived CDR1 and CDR2 are LNHDA and SQIVND (reference sequence). The CDR3 contains 16 residues. V lost 1 base and J lost 4, with 14 bases in between. CDR3 sequence: CASSIGTDPQYNEQFF. In DNA, the CDR3 is TGTGCCAGTAGTATAGGGACGGACCCGCAATACAATGAGCAGTTCTTC.

The chain uses TRBV2 and TRBJ2-3, with 8 bases fitting TRBD1. After removal of 7 bases from V and 1 base from J, the junction contained 7 bases not matched to a gene. Germline lookup yields CDR1 SNHLY and CDR2 FYNNEI. The CDR3 extends over 15 amino acids. CDR3 sequence reads: CASTGQGFGTDTQYF. The CDR3 bases are TGTGCCAGCACTGGACAGGGATTTGGCACAGATACGCAGTATTTT. Full variable domain (rest looked up from reference TRBV2 and TRBJ2-3): EPEVTQTPSHQVTQMGQEVILRCVPISNHLYFYWYRQILGQKVEFLVSFYNNEISEKSEIFDDQFSVERPDGSNFTLKIRSTKLEDSAMYFCASTGQGFGTDTQYFGPGTRLTVL.